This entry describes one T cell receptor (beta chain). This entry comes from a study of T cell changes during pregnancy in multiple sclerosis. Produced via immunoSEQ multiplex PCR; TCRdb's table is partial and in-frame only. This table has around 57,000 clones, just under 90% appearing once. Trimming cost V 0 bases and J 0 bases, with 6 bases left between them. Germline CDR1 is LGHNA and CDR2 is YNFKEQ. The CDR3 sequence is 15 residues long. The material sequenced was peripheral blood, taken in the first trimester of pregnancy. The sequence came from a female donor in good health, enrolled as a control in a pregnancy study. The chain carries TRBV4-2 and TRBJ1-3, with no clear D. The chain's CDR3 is CASSQERLSGNTIYF. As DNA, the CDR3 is TGTGCCAGCAGCCAAGAACGACTCTCTGGAAACACCATATATTTT.